This TCR beta chain comes out of a study of T-cell reconstitution after alpha-beta-depleted transplantation in children. Unique molecular identifiers tagged the TCRbeta library. In TCRdb, the PCR reads were re-called with MiXCR into one record per CDR3 protein. In the table there are a few hundred thousand distinct CDR3 sequences, 15% to 20% of which are singletons. Whole-study results and caveats: Fresh T-cell production supplied most of the T-cell counts and diversity seen one year after transplant. Reportedly, alpha-beta T cells present about two months post-transplant originated from several hundred expanded clones of graft origin. Some patients' high day-60 TCRbeta diversity was attributed to recipient cells surviving conditioning.

Per the germline V gene, CDR1 is KGHSH and CDR2 is LQKENI. Trimming removed 5 bases at V and 6 bases at J, with 10 bases between. The CDR3 is 12 amino acids. This clonotype appeared a few times. Its antigen is unidentified. The sequenced sample was PBMCs, mostly from graft donor cells, obtained 360 days after TCRalphabeta/CD19-depleted stem cell transplant. The receptor was derived from a boy younger than two who had a stem cell transplant for Wiskott-Aldrich syndrome, so the T cells may come from the graft donor. J is TRBJ2-5 and V is TRBV18; no reliable D call. CDR3 DNA sequence: TGTGCCAGCTCATGGAGTATTAAGACCCAGTACTTC. This translates into CASSWSIKTQYF.